Sequencing of this TCR beta chain was carried out in a study of early stage breast cancer tumors. Study-level background: Samples were sequenced at roughly 10-fold average coverage. Study results and caveats: In about 90% of the 16 patients, blood comparison separated tumor from normal breast.

The V gene's germline CDR1 is MNHEY and CDR2 SVGAGI. The length of the CDR3 is 15 residues. Trimming took 6 bases from V and 0 from J, leaving 12 bases between them. Only in-frame clones appear in the TCRdb table, and some are missing; sequencing was by immunoSEQ multiplex PCR. The sample records 70,000 or so clones, 65% to 85% being singletons. About this clone itself: Its antigen is undetermined.

The sample was blood. The clonotype was recovered from a person in their forties with breast cancer. The chain employs TRBV6-5 and TRBJ1-3; D might be TRBD1 (5 bases). The CDR3 bases are TGTGCCAGCAGCCCCGGACATCTCTCTGGAAACACCATATATTTT. Protein sequence: CASSPGHLSGNTIYF.